The entry that follows covers one T cell receptor beta chain sequence. Repertoires were generated with immunoSEQ multiplex PCR, while TCRdb's copy carries only in-frame clones and drops some. The table lists some 100,000 clones, roughly nine tenths of them singletons. The data were obtained in a study of T cell responses to AZD1222 COVID-19 vaccine. Sequences were derived from peripheral blood, sampled on day 0 of AZD1222 vaccination. The TCR was taken from an adult in good health.

Written as DNA, the CDR3 is TGTGCCAGCAGCTTAGTGGTAAGGGGAGACACTGAAGCTTTCTTT. The encoded protein is CASSLVVRGDTEAFF. V usage is TRBV11-2 and J usage is TRBJ1-1, with a tentative D call TRBD1 (5 bases). This CDR3 has 15 residues. Trimming stripped 1 base from V and 3 bases from J, with 12 bases between. CDR1 and CDR2 (germline): SGHAT, FQNNGV.